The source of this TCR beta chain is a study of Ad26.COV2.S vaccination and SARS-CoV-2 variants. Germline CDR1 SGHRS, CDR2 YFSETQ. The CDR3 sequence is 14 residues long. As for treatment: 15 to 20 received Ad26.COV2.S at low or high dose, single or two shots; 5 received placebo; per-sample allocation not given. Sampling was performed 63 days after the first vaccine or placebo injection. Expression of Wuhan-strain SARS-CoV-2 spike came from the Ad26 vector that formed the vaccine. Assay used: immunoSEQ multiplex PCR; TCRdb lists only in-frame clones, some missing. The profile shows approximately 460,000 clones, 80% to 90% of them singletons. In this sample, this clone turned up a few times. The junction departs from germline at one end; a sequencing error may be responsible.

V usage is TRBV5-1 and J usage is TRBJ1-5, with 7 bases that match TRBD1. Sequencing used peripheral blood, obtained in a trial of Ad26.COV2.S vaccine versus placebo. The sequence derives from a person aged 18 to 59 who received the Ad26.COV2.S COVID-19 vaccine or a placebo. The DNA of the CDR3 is TGCGCCAGCAGCTTGGGACAGGGCAAACAGCCCCAGCATTTT. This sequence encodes CASSLGQGKQPQHF.